This T cell receptor (beta chain) was found in a study of CD8 T cells in ankylosing spondylitis. Study conclusions and caveats: The authors reported significant enrichment of disease-linked clones in matched ankylosing spondylitis synovial fluid. A TCR beta motif of eight highly homologous variants appeared characteristic of ankylosing spondylitis blood.

From the 5' RACE reads, TCRdb called clonotypes with MiXCR, one entry per CDR3 protein. The profile shows 250,000 to 400,000 distinct CDR3 sequences, 11% of them singletons. Trimming removed 5 bases at V and 6 bases at J, with 10 bases between. The CDR3 extends over 11 amino acids. Germline V CDR1 and CDR2: DFQATT, SNEGSKA (reference sequence). A remark on this clonotype: Its antigen is not known.

V gene TRBV20-1 combines with J gene TRBJ1-2, with D maybe TRBD1 (5 bases). The TCR was taken from a female donor with ankylosing spondylitis or in good health (not recorded which). Sequencing used blood, either unsorted or a sorted T cell fraction (not recorded which). The CDR3 region has the DNA TGCAGTGCTTATCTGGGGGATGGCTACACCTTC. Protein: CSAYLGDGYTF.